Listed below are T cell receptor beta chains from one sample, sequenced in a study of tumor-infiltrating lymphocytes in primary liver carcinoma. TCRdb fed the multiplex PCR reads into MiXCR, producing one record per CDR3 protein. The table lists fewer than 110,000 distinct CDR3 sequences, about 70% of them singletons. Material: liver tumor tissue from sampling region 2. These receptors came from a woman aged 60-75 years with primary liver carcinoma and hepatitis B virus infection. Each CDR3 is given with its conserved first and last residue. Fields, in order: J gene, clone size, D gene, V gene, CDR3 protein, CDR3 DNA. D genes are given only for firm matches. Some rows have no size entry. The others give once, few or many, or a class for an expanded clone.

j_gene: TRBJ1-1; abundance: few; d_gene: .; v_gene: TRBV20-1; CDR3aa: CSASPRGSMNTEAFF; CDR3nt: TGCAGTGCTAGTCCTAGGGGTTCCATGAACACTGAAGCTTTCTTT
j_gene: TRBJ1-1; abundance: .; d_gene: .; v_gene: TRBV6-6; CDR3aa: CASSREWEAIF; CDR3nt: TGTGCCAGCTCTAGGGAGTGGGAAGCTATCTTT
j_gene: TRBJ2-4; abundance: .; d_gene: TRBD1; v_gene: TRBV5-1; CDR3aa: CASSLGGGQLAKNIQYF; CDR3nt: TGCGCCAGCAGCTTGGGAGGGGGACAGTTAGCCAAAAACATTCAGTACTTC
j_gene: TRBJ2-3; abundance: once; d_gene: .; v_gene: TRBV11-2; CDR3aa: CTSSPWADTHCF; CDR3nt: TGTACCAGCAGCCCCTGGGCGGATACGCACTGTTTT
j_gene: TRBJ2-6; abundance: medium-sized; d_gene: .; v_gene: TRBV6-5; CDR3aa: CASSLDGSGANVLTF; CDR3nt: TGTGCCAGCAGTTTAGACGGGTCTGGGGCCAACGTCCTGACTTTC
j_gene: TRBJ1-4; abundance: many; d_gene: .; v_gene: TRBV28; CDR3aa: CASSSRGQWDEKLFF; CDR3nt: TGTGCCAGCAGCTCCCGCGGACAGTGGGATGAAAAACTGTTTTTT
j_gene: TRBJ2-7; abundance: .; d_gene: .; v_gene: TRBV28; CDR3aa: CASYSTLSYEQYF; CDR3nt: TGTGCCAGCTACTCTACCCTCTCCTACGAGCAGTACTTC
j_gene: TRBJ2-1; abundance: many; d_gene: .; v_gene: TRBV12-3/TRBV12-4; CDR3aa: CASSLGSLSQFF; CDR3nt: TGTGCCAGCAGTTTAGGCAGCCTGTCGCAGTTCTTC
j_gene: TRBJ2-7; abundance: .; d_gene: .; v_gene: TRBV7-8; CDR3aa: CGSSPRHRGQYF; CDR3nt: TGTGGCAGCAGCCCCAGGCACCGGGGGCAGTACTTC
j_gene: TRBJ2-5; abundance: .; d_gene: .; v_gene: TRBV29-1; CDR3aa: CSVAWSCGETQYF; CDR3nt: TGCAGCGTGGCATGGAGTTGCGGCGAGACCCAGTACTTC
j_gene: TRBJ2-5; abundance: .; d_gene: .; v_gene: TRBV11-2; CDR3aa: CASSLFPSGEIQYF; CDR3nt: TGTGCCAGCAGCTTATTTCCAAGTGGGGAGATCCAGTACTTT
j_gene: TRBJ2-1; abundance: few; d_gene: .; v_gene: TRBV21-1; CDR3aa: CASSNPGLAGEYEQFF; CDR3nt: TGTGCCAGCAGCAATCCGGGACTAGCGGGAGAGTATGAGCAGTTCTTC
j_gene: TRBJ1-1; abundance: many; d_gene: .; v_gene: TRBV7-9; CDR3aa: CASSTTGSGTEAFF; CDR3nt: TGTGCCAGCAGCACCACAGGCTCGGGCACTGAAGCTTTCTTT
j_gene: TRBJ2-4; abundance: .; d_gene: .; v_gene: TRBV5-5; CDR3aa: CASSFGNLAKNIQYF; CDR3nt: TGTGCCAGCAGCTTTGGGAACTTAGCCAAAAACATTCAGTACTTC
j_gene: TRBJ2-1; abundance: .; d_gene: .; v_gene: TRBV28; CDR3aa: CASSPLKAASYNEQFF; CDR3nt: TGTGCCAGCAGTCCACTCAAGGCGGCATCCTACAATGAGCAGTTCTTC
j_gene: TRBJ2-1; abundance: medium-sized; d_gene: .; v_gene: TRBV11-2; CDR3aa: CASSLGLNNEHFF; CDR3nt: TGTGCCAGCAGCTTAGGTCTTAACAATGAGCACTTCTTC
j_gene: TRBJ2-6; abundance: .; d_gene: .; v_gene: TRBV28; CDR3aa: CASSFVQYSGANVLTF; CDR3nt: TGTGCCAGCAGTTTTGTACAGTACTCTGGGGCCAACGTCCTGACTTTC
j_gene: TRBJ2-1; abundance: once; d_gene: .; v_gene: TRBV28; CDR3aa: CASSRNGGRYYEQFF; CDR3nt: TGTGCCAGCAGTCGCAACGGGGGGCGGTACTATGAGCAGTTCTTC
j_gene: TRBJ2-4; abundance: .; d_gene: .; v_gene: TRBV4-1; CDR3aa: CASSQQYARARYF; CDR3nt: TGCGCCAGCAGCCAACAATACGCGCGCGCGAGGTACTTC
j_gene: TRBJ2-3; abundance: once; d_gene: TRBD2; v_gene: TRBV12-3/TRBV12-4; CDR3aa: CASSSVGLTTDTQYF; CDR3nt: TGTGCCAGCAGTTCTGTGGGACTAACCACAGATACACAGTATTTT
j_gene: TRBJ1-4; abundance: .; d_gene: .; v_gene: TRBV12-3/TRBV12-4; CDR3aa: CASSLGRGTLGEKLFF; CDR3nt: TGTGCCAGCAGTTTGGGGCGGGGTACCCTAGGTGAAAAACTGTTTTTT
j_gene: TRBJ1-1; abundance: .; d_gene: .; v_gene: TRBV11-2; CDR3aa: CASSRPSGERTEAFF; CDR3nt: TGTGCCAGCAGCCGTCCTTCCGGGGAGCGGACTGAAGCTTTCTTT
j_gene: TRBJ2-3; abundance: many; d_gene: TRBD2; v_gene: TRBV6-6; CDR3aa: CASSPGLAMDTQYF; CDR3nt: TGTGCCAGCAGCCCCGGACTAGCGATGGATACGCAGTATTTT
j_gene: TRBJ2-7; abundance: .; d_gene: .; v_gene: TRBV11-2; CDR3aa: CASSSYPSLGSKQYF; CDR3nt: TGTGCCAGCAGCTCCTACCCCTCCTTAGGAAGTAAGCAGTACTTC
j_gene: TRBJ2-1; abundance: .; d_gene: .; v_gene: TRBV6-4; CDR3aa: CANSRTRGSSYNEQFF; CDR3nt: TGTGCCAACAGTCGGACTAGGGGGAGCTCCTACAATGAGCAGTTCTTC
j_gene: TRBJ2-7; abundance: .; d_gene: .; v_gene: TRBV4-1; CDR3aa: CARSQAEQSYEQCF; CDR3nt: TGCGCCCGCAGCCAAGCCGAACAGAGTTACGAGCAGTGCTTC
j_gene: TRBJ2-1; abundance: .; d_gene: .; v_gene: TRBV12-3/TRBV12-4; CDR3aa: CASGRQHGQFF; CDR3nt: TGTGCCAGCGGTCGACAGCATGGGCAGTTCTTC
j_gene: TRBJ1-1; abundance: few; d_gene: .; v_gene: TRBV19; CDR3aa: CASSTRGTEAFF; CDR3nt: TGTGCCAGTAGTACACGGGGGACTGAAGCTTTCTTT
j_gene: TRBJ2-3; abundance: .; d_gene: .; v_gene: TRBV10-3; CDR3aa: CASVAKPEDTQYF; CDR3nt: TGTGCCTCCGTTGCCAAGCCCGAAGATACGCAGTATTTT
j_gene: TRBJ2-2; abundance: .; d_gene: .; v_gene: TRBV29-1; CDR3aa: CSATGLLNTAELFF; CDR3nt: TGCAGCGCAACAGGGCTTCTTAACACCGCGGAGTTGTTTTTT
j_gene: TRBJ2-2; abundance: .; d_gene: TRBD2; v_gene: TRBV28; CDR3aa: CASRSVLAGEHTGELFF; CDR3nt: TGTGCCAGCAGATCGGTTCTAGCGGGAGAACACACCGGGGAGCTGTTTTTT
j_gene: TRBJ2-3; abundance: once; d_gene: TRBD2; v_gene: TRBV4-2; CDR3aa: CASSQGIAGRNAHYF; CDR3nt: TGTGCCAGCAGCCAAGGGATAGCGGGACGGAATGCGCACTATTTT
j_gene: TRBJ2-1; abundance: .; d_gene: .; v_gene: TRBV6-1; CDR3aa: CACSHGLRRDYDEQFF; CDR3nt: TGTGCCTGCAGTCATGGGCTGAGGCGAGACTACGATGAGCAGTTCTTC
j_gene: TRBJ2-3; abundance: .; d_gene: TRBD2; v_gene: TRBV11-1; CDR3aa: CASRLRVPISGRAIDTQYF; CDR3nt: TGTGCAAGCAGGTTAAGGGTCCCTATTAGCGGGAGAGCGATAGATACGCAGTATTTT
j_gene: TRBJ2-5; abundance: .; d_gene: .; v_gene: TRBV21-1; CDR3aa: CARSKEGTEPETQYF; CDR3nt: TGTGCCAGAAGCAAAGAGGGGACGGAACCAGAGACCCAATACTTC
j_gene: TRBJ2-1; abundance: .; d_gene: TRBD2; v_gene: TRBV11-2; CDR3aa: CASSLLLAEGSSYNEQSF; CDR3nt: TGTGCCAGCAGCTTATTACTAGCGGAAGGGAGCTCCTACAATGAGCAGTCTTTC
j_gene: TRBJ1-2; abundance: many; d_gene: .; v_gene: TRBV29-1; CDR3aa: CSVAGTSYGYTF; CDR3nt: TGCAGCGTTGCCGGGACTTCCTATGGCTACACCTTC
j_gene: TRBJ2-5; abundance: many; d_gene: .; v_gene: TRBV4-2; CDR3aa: CASSQDSAIRGPPRETQYF; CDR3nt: TGTGCCAGCAGCCAAGACTCCGCAATTCGGGGCCCCCCGAGGGAGACCCAGTACTTC
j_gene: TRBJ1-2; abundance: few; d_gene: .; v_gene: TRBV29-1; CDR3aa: CSVEPGSHF; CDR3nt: TGCAGCGTTGAACCTGGCAGCCACTTC
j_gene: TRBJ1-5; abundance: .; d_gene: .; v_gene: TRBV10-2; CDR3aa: CTSNESSSDQPQHF; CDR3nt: TGCACCAGCAATGAGTCATCAAGCGATCAGCCCCAGCATTTT
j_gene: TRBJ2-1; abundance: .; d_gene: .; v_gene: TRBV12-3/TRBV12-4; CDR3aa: CASTISGSLVNEQFF; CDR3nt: TGTGCCAGCACCATCTCAGGGTCCCTTGTCAATGAGCAGTTTTTC
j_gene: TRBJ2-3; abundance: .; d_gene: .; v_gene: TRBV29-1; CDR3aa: CRVGSGRLYF; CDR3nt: TGCAGGGTCGGGTCGGGCAGACTGTATTTT
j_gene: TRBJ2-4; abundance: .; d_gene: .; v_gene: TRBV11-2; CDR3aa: CASSLSTGDLTKNIRYF; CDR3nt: TGTGCCAGCAGCTTATCTACCGGGGACTTAACCAAAAACATTCGGTACTTC
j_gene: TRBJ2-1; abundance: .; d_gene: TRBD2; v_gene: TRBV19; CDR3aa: CASNVGGLAGKSYNEQFF; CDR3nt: TGTGCCAGTAATGTCGGCGGACTAGCGGGGAAATCCTACAATGAGCAGTTCTTC
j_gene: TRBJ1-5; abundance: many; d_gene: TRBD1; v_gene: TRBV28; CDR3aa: CASSSVGTVLFNQPQHF; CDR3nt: TGTGCCAGCAGTTCAGTGGGGACAGTTCTTTTCAATCAGCCCCAGCATTTT
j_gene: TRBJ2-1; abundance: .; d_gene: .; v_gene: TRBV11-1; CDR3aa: CTSNLGGTNYNEQFF; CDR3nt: TGTACCAGCAACTTAGGGGGGACGAACTACAATGAGCAGTTCTTC
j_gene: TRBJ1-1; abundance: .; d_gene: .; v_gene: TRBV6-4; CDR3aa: CASSWQGGAEAFF; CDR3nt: TGTGCCAGCAGTTGGCAGGGTGGGGCTGAAGCTTTCTTT
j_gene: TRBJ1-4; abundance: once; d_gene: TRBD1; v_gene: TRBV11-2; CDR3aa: CANSLTGTTRATNEKLFF; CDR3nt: TGTGCCAACAGTTTGACAGGGACCACTCGAGCAACTAATGAAAAACTGTTTTTT
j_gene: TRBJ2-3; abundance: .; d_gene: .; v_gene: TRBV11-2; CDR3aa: CASSLAPVTDTQYF; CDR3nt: TGTGCCAGCAGTTTAGCTCCGGTCACAGATACGCAGTATTTT
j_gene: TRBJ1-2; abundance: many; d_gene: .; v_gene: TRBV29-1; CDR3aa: CSVEDMGRTEAHSYGYTF; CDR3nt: TGCAGCGTTGAAGATATGGGACGGACAGAGGCCCATTCTTATGGCTACACCTTC
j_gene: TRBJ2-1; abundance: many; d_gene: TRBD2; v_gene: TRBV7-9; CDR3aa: CASSPGTSGINNEQFF; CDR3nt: TGTGCCAGCAGCCCCGGGACTAGCGGGATAAACAATGAGCAGTTCTTC
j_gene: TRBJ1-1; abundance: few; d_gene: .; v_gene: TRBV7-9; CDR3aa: CASSLNQMNTEAFF; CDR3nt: TGTGCCAGCAGCTTAAATCAGATGAACACTGAAGCTTTCTTT
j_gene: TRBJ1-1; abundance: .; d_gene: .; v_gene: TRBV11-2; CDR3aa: CASSPWRSVPNTEAFF; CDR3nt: TGTGCCAGCAGCCCATGGAGGAGCGTACCTAACACTGAAGCTTTCTTT
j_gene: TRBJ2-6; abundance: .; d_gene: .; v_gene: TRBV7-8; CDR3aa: CASSWVVLDFSGVNVLTF; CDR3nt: TGTGCCAGCAGCTGGGTAGTGCTCGACTTTTCTGGGGTCAACGTCCTGACTTTC
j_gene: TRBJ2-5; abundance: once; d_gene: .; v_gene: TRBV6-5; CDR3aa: CANSEERGLWPRYF; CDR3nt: TGTGCCAACAGCGAGGAGAGGGGCCTTTGGCCCCGATACTTC
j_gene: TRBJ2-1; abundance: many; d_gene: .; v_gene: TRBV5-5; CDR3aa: CASSSGLTDNEQFF; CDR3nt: TGTGCCAGCAGCTCGGGACTTACCGACAATGAGCAGTTCTTC
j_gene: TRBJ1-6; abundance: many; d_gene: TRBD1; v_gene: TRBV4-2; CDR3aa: CASSDRGSDRNSPLHF; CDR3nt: TGTGCCAGCAGCGACAGGGGGTCTGACAGAAATTCACCCCTCCACTTT
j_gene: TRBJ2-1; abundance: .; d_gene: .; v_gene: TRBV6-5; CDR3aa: CASGTDMGWESYNEQFF; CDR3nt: TGTGCCAGCGGTACCGACATGGGCTGGGAATCCTACAATGAGCAGTTCTTC